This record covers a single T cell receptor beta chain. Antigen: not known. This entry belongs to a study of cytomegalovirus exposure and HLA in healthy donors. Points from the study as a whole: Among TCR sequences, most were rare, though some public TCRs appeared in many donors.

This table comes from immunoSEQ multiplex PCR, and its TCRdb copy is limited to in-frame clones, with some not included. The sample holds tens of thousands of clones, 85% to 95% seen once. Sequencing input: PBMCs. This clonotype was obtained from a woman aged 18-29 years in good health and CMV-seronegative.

The chain's CDR3 is CASSNGGRDQPQHF. The CDR3 coding sequence is TGTGCCAGCAGCAACGGAGGAAGAGATCAGCCCCAGCATTTT. The rearrangement joins TRBV7-8 to TRBJ1-5, with unresolved D. The V gene lost 5 bases and the J gene lost 5 bases, with 13 bases spanning the gap. Germline V gene sequence: CDR1 SGHVS, CDR2 FQNEAQ. The CDR3 spans 14 residues. Full variable domain (remainder filled in from reference TRBV7-8 and TRBJ1-5): GAGVSQSPRYKVAKRGQDVALRCDPISGHVSLFWYQQALGQGPEFLTYFQNEAQLDKSGLPSDRFFAERPEGSVSTLKIQRTQQEDSAVYLCASSNGGRDQPQHFGDGTRLSIL.